Below are 13 T cell receptor beta chains sequenced from a single sample in a study of blood T cells in healthy people across ages. The use of a sample-barcoded 5' primer and a J-beta primer mix characterized a second PCR of about 7 to 12 cycles. TCRdb independently ran MiXCR on the 5' RACE reads; one entry per CDR3 protein. The sample lists about 830,000 distinct CDR3 sequences, roughly 60% occurring once. The specimen sequenced was blood. Receptors were obtained from a man aged 25 to 45 in good health.

The chain has TRBV7-3 and TRBJ2-6; D might be TRBD1 (6 bases). Per germline, CDR1 SGHTA and CDR2 FQGTGA. Trimming shortened V by 4 bases and J by 4 bases, and 20 bases separated the two germline ends. The CDR3 length is 18 residues. This CDR3 is CASSSTGPQGPGANVLTF. CDR3 in DNA: TGTGCCAGCAGCTCAACGGGCCCGCAGGGGCCCGGGGCCAACGTCCTGACTTTC.

This clonotype was seen only a few times. CDR3 coding DNA: TGTGCCTTTGCCGTTACCGGGTCACCCCTCCACTTT. Its translation is CAFAVTGSPLHF. The chain joins TRBV7-9 to TRBJ1-6; no reliable D call. V lost 11 bases and J 10 bases, leaving 15 bases between the germline ends. CDR1 is SEHNR, CDR2 FQNEAQ, per germline (reference sequence). This CDR3 contains 12 residues. The full variable domain, its missing parts supplied by reference TRBV7-9 and TRBJ1-6, is DTGVSQNPRHKITKRGQNVTFRCDPISEHNRLYWYRQTLGQGPEFLTYFQNEAQLEKSRLLSDRFSAERPKGSFSTLEIQRTEQGDSAMYLCAFAVTGSPLHFGNGTRLTVT.

This chain uses TRBV4-3 with TRBJ1-2, with D possibly being TRBD1 (5 bases). V was pared by 5 bases and J by 6 bases, with 16 bases between. The CDR3 covers 14 residues. Looked up from germline, CDR1 is LGHNA and CDR2 is YSLEER. This CDR3 reads CASSLRTRDHGYTF. The CDR3 region has the DNA TGCGCCAGCAGCTTAAGAACACGGGACCATGGCTACACCTTC.

The rearrangement uses TRBV20-1 and TRBJ2-7; 10 bases match TRBD1. Trimming at V came to 6 bases and at J to 1 base, leaving 6 bases not matched to a gene. The CDR3 extends over 14 amino acids. Germline V gives CDR1 DFQATT, CDR2 SNEGSKA (reference sequence). This CDR3 is CSAPGQGISYEQYF. DNA of the CDR3: TGCAGTGCCCCGGGACAGGGGATTTCCTACGAGCAGTACTTC.

This clonotype was found once. This chain links TRBV9 with TRBJ1-2, with D perhaps TRBD1 (6 bases). This CDR3 contains 15 residues. The germline V gene encodes CDR1 SGDLS and CDR2 YYNGEE. The germline V and J ends were trimmed by 3 bases and 8 bases, with 20 bases remaining between them. CDR3 DNA sequence: TGTGCCAGCAGCGACCCTAGGACAGCTTACGGGGGCTACACCTTC. This translates into CASSDPRTAYGGYTF.

This chain uses TRBV6-2 or TRBV6-3 with TRBJ2-1, with D uncertain. Trimming took off 6 bases at V and 15 bases at J, with 15 bases between the two ends. The CDR3 consists of 11 residues. The germline CDR1 and CDR2 sequences are MNHEY and SVGEGT. The chain's CDR3 is CASSSGPVPFF. The CDR3 region has the DNA TGTGCCAGCAGCTCGGGCCCCGTTCCGTTCTTC.

The table lists this clonotype with a few counts. This chain uses TRBV20-1 with TRBJ1-4; 7 nucleotides align to TRBD1. The CDR3 contains 16 residues. Trimming took 0 bases from V and 7 from J; bases not matched to a gene: 11. From germline, CDR1 is DFQATT and CDR2 SNEGSKA (reference sequence). The CDR3: CSAREALTGWGEKLFF. CDR3 DNA sequence: TGCAGTGCTAGAGAGGCCCTGACAGGGTGGGGTGAAAAACTGTTTTTT.

The V gene is TRBV20-1, the J gene TRBJ2-5; unclear D gene. Germline assignment: CDR1 DFQATT and CDR2 SNEGSKA (reference sequence). Between the trimmed V and J ends, which lost 7 bases and 9 bases, there was a span of 15 bases. This CDR3 contains 11 residues. The CDR3 loop is CSVPLSVAQYF. The CDR3 region has the DNA TGCAGTGTTCCGTTATCGGTGGCCCAGTACTTC.

This clonotype was picked up a small number of times. The chain recombines TRBV7-9 with TRBJ1-2, with 9 positions matching TRBD1. V dropped 5 bases and J dropped 7; count of bases not matched to a gene: 11. Germline V gives CDR1 SEHNR, CDR2 FQNEAQ (reference sequence). The CDR3 runs to 15 residues. CDR3 sequence reads: CASSTNRGPPRGYTF. In DNA form, the CDR3 reads TGTGCCAGCAGCACGAACAGGGGGCCCCCACGTGGCTACACCTTC.

The V call is TRBV20-1, the J call TRBJ2-7; D gene uncertain. The length of the CDR3 is 17 residues. From germline, CDR1 is DFQATT and CDR2 SNEGSKA (reference sequence). Trimming took 0 bases from V and 5 from J, leaving 23 bases between them. The CDR3 nucleotides are TGCAGTGCTAGAGATAGACCAAAGGCCCAGCCTCGGGACGAGCAGTACTTC. This codes for CSARDRPKAQPRDEQYF.

This clonotype was seen a few times. The CDR3 reads CASSQERDGPYEQYF. CDR3 DNA: TGCGCCAGCAGCCAAGAACGGGACGGCCCATACGAGCAGTACTTC. This chain connects TRBV4-3 to TRBJ2-7; either TRBD1 or TRBD2 may fit D (5 bases each). This CDR3 is built from 15 residues. CDR1 LGHNA and CDR2 YSLEER come from the germline V gene. The ends were cut back, 0 bases at V and 4 bases at J, with 13 bases in the middle.

The chain employs TRBV5-1 and TRBJ2-5; 8 nucleotides match TRBD1. Trimming at V came to 7 bases and at J to 7 bases, leaving 15 bases not matched to a gene. This CDR3 contains 15 residues. Germline-derived CDR1 and CDR2 are SGHRS and YFSETQ. CDR3 loop: CASDTGGSYGGTQYF. CDR3 bases: TGCGCCAGCGATACAGGGGGATCCTATGGGGGGACCCAGTACTTC.

This clonotype was observed a handful of times. This chain joins TRBV20-1 and TRBJ2-5, with D possibly matching TRBD2 (6 bases). The CDR3 sequence is 14 residues long. CDR1 DFQATT and CDR2 SNEGSKA come from the germline V gene (reference sequence). V was trimmed by 6 bases and J by 3 bases, leaving 17 bases between them. The CDR3 DNA is TGCAGTGCCCGTCTCACAGGACTAAAAGAGACCCAGTACTTC. Amino acid sequence: CSARLTGLKETQYF.